The 10 T cell receptor beta chains below all came from one sample that was sequenced in a study of spatial heterogeneity in lung cancer. MiXCR, run by TCRdb on the 5' RACE reads, gives a single entry per CDR3 protein. This repertoire shows about 11,000 distinct CDR3 sequences, approximately 8.1% found once; its top ten account for 24%. As for time point: sample taken at primary tumor resection. Unsorted whole RNA of tumor, nontumor lung or frozen PBMC was sequenced. The sequences come from PBMCs, collected at surgery. The receptor source for this set is a male donor with early-stage non-small cell lung cancer.

This clonotype was detected ten times or more. The chain uses TRBV29-1 and TRBJ2-3, with TRBD1 identical over 9 bases. The CDR3 is 14 amino acids. CDR1 SQVTM and CDR2 ANQGSEA come from the germline V gene. V shed 5 bases, J shed 7 bases, and the junction held 10 bases outside the gene matches. CDR3 bases: TGCAGCGTTCTACAAAGGGACAGGGCGAATACGCAGTATTTT. Residues: CSVLQRDRANTQYF.

The V call is TRBV10-1, the J call TRBJ2-7; no reliable D call. Deletions cut 7 bases from V and 0 bases from J, with 10 bases between. This CDR3 is built from 13 residues. From germline, CDR1 is WNHNN and CDR2 SYGVQD (reference sequence). The CDR3 loop is CASTERPSYEQYF. CDR3 nucleotides: TGCGCCAGCACCGAAAGGCCCTCCTACGAGCAGTACTTC.

By sample share, this clonotype is medium-sized. The chain recombines TRBV19 with TRBJ2-2; D call uncertain. This CDR3 contains 16 residues. Trimming shortened V by 5 bases and J by 1 base, and 14 bases separated the two germline ends. The germline gives CDR1 LNHDA, CDR2 SQIVND (reference sequence). This chain's CDR3 is CASSPRAPGNTGELFF. The CDR3 DNA follows: TGTGCCAGTAGTCCAAGGGCTCCCGGGAACACCGGGGAGCTGTTTTTT.

There are many counts of this clonotype. The chain employs TRBV5-4 and TRBJ2-2; 11 nucleotides line up with TRBD1. This CDR3 spans 16 amino acids. Germline-derived CDR1 and CDR2 are SGHNT and YYREEE (reference sequence). The ends lost 4 bases at V and 4 bases at J; junction bases unmatched: 6. The CDR3 sequence: CASSRIGTGGTGELFF. The CDR3 coding sequence is TGTGCCAGCAGCCGGATAGGGACAGGGGGCACCGGGGAGCTGTTTTTT.

Ten or more counts support this clonotype. The chain links TRBV7-2 to TRBJ2-2; TRBD2 matches 14 bases. Trimming removed 8 bases from V and 9 bases from J; junction bases left unmatched: 14. This CDR3 comprises 17 residues. CDR1 and CDR2 (germline): SGHTA, FQGNSA. In nucleotides, the CDR3 is TGTGCCAGCTCCAACCCCCGGACTAGCGGGGGGATCTGGGAGCTGTTTTTT. This gives the protein CASSNPRTSGGIWELFF. The whole variable domain, remainder taken from reference TRBV7-2 and TRBJ2-2, is GAGVSQSPSNKVTEKGKDVELRCDPISGHTALYWYRQSLGQGLEFLIYFQGNSAPDKSGLPSDRFSAERTGGSVSTLTIQRTQQEDSAVYLCASSNPRTSGGIWELFFGEGSRLTVL.

This clonotype was detected many times. The V gene is TRBV7-9, the J gene TRBJ1-1; 9 bases match TRBD1. This CDR3 has 14 residues. V trimming: 5 bases; J trimming: 6 bases; junction bases outside the gene matches: 7. Germline CDR1 SEHNR, CDR2 FQNEAQ (reference sequence). The CDR3: CASSLGQGIAEAFF. The CDR3 DNA follows: TGTGCCAGCAGCCTGGGACAGGGTATCGCTGAAGCTTTCTTT. The variable domain in full, with the rest retrieved from reference TRBV7-9 and TRBJ1-1, is DTGVSQNPRHKITKRGQNVTFRCDPISEHNRLYWYRQTLGQGPEFLTYFQNEAQLEKSRLLSDRFSAERPKGSFSTLEIQRTEQGDSAMYLCASSLGQGIAEAFFGQGTRLTVV.

This clonotype is categorized as medium-sized. The V gene is TRBV30, the J gene TRBJ1-2; D gene unclear. Trimming left V 1 base short and J 8 bases short, with 14 bases between. This CDR3 spans 13 amino acids. The V gene's germline CDR1 is GTSNPN and CDR2 SVGIG (reference sequence). CDR3 bases: TGTGCCTGGAGTGGACGGGAACCGGGGGGCTACACCTTC. This gives the protein CAWSGREPGGYTF.

V and J are TRBV5-1 and TRBJ2-7, with D possibly TRBD1 on 5 matching bases. The V gene's germline CDR1 is SGHRS and CDR2 YFSETQ. Trimming cost V 1 base and J 5 bases, with 13 bases left between them. CDR3 size: 14 residues. Written as DNA, the CDR3 is TGCGCCAGCAGCTTGTCGGCAGGGTCCAACGAGCAGTACTTC. Translating it yields CASSLSAGSNEQYF.

The chain combines TRBV29-1 with TRBJ2-2; 11 bases agree with TRBD1. CDR1 and CDR2 from the germline V gene are SQVTM and ANQGSEA. This CDR3 has 14 residues. After removal of 8 bases from V and 5 bases from J, the junction contained 7 bases not matched to a gene. As DNA, the CDR3 is TGCAGCACCCCCGGACAGGGGGCAACCGGGGAGCTGTTTTTT. This gives the protein CSTPGQGATGELFF.

V is TRBV7-2 and J is TRBJ2-2; TRBD2 matches 13 bases. Germline V gene sequence: CDR1 SGHTA, CDR2 FQGNSA. The CDR3 length is 16 residues. The J segment lost 6 bases and the V segment lost 4 bases, leaving 5 bases of the junction unmatched. In DNA, the CDR3 is TGTGCCAGCAGCTCACCTGGGACTAGCGGGGCCGGGGAGCTGTTTTTT. Encoded protein: CASSSPGTSGAGELFF.